These 19 T cell receptor beta chains originate from one sample sequenced in a study of somatic mutations in cytotoxic T cells in rheumatoid arthritis. Profiling relied on immunoSEQ multiplex PCR, and the TCRdb table lists in-frame clones only, not all of them. The sample contains 15,000 to 20,000 clones, 70% to 75% of which appear only once. The sequencing sample was made of CD8+ T cells sorted from blood. Receptors originate from an adult with rheumatoid arthritis.

The chain uses TRBV7-8 and TRBJ2-7; no reliable D call. Germline V CDR1 and CDR2: SGHVS, FQNEAQ. Trimming removed 5 bases at V and 0 bases at J, with 20 bases between. The CDR3 covers 17 residues. CDR3 in amino acids: CASSPRRIGMSSYEQYF. The DNA for the CDR3 is TGTGCCAGCAGCCCCCGGCGTATCGGAATGAGCTCCTACGAGCAGTACTTC.

The J gene is TRBJ2-7, the V gene TRBV6-5; D is perhaps TRBD1 (5 bases). CDR3 length: 13 amino acids. CDR1 is MNHEY and CDR2 is SVGAGI in the germline V gene. Trimming removed 9 bases at V and 0 bases at J, with 12 bases between. Written as DNA, the CDR3 is TGTGCCAGTACAGGCCAGAGCTCCTACGAGCAGTACTTC. Translated: CASTGQSSYEQYF.

This clone was recorded a few times. The chain's CDR3 is CASSRDYSAYNEQFF. The CDR3 nucleotides are TGCGCCAGCAGCCGAGACTATTCTGCCTACAATGAGCAGTTCTTC. V and J are TRBV5-1 and TRBJ2-1; D is perhaps TRBD2 (5 bases). CDR3 size: 15 residues. V gave up 4 bases and J gave up 2 bases, with 13 bases separating them. The germline gives CDR1 SGHRS, CDR2 YFSETQ.

This clone was recorded only once. The V call is TRBV10-3, the J call TRBJ2-7, with D possibly being TRBD1 (6 bases). Germline-derived CDR1 and CDR2 are ENHRY and SYGVKD. This CDR3 is built from 13 residues. V was pared by 6 bases and J by 2 bases, with 11 bases between. CDR3 nucleotide sequence: TGTGCCATCAGGGACAGCGATACCTACGAGCAGTACTTC. It encodes CAIRDSDTYEQYF.

This clone is a singleton in its sample. This rearrangement joins TRBV7-8 to TRBJ2-6, with D possibly being TRBD1 or TRBD2 (6 bases each). Germline V gene lookup returns CDR1 SGHVS and CDR2 FQNEAQ. The CDR3 has 15 amino acids. V was clipped by 0 bases and J by 11 bases, with 14 bases between them. The CDR3 protein is CASSLAGGLSDVLTF. Written as DNA, the CDR3 is TGTGCCAGCAGCTTAGCTGGGGGGCTTTCGGACGTCCTGACTTTC.

The gene calls are TRBV9 and TRBJ2-2; 8 bases are shared with TRBD2. Germline V gene lookup returns CDR1 SGDLS and CDR2 YYNGEE. This CDR3 is built from 17 residues. Trimming cost V 6 bases and J 3 bases; bases outside gene matches: 13. In DNA form, the CDR3 reads TGTGCCAGCACGTCGGGAAAAGCGGGGGCCCACACCGGGGAGCTGTTTTTT. Protein: CASTSGKAGAHTGELFF. The full variable domain, its missing parts supplied by reference TRBV9 and TRBJ2-2, is DSGVTQTPKHLITATGQRVTLRCSPRSGDLSVYWYQQSLDQGLQFLIQYYNGEERAKGNILERFSAQQFPDLHSELNLSSLELGDSALYFCASTSGKAGAHTGELFFGEGSRLTVL.

The genes are TRBV11-2 and TRBJ2-7; the match to TRBD2 covers 13 bases. Germline CDR1 reads SGHAT; CDR2 reads FQNNGV. V lost 5 bases, J lost 6 bases, and 7 bases stayed unmatched. The CDR3 totals 15 residues. The DNA for the CDR3 is TGTGCCAGCAGCGTTACTAGCGGGGGGGCCCGCGAGCAGTACTTC. This encodes CASSVTSGGAREQYF.

Only one count was recorded for this clone. The chain recombines TRBV4-1 with TRBJ1-2, with 7 nucleotides matching TRBD1. Germline CDR1 reads MGHRA; CDR2 reads YSYEKL. The CDR3 extends over 17 amino acids. Trimming removed 0 bases from V and 4 bases from J; junction bases left unmatched: 11. The CDR3 region has the DNA TGCGCCAGCAGCCAAGAGGCCTTTCCGACAGGGATCTATGGCTACACCTTC. Translating gives CASSQEAFPTGIYGYTF.

This clone was recorded once. The chain links TRBV2 to TRBJ2-3, with 9 nucleotides matching TRBD1. The CDR3 length is 15 residues. The germline CDR1 and CDR2 sequences are SNHLY and FYNNEI. V trimming: 9 bases; J trimming: 0 bases; junction bases outside the gene matches: 7. As DNA, the CDR3 is TGTGCCAGTGCTACAGGGGGCAGGAGCACAGATACGCAGTATTTT. Protein sequence: CASATGGRSTDTQYF.

The rearrangement uses TRBV6-5 and TRBJ2-5; D is perhaps TRBD2 (6 bases). V was trimmed by 1 base and J by 5 bases, leaving 11 bases between them. Per germline, CDR1 MNHEY and CDR2 SVGAGI. This CDR3 is 14 amino acids long. The CDR3 region is CASSYYRAGETQYF. The CDR3, as DNA: TGTGCCAGCAGTTACTACCGGGCGGGGGAGACCCAGTACTTC.

The V gene is TRBV5-1, the J gene TRBJ1-2; D is uncertain. The CDR3 is 12 amino acids. Germline V gene data show CDR1 as SGHRS and CDR2 as YFSETQ. Between the trimmed V and J ends, which lost 0 bases and 2 bases, there was a span of 2 bases. CDR3 coding DNA: TGCGCCAGCAGCTTGGGGAACTATGGCTACACCTTC. Translated, it gives CASSLGNYGYTF.

Only one count was recorded for this clone. The rearrangement uses TRBV5-1 and TRBJ2-3, with D unresolved. The V gene's germline CDR1 is SGHRS and CDR2 YFSETQ. The CDR3 spans 20 residues. With 2 bases removed from V and 3 bases from J, the gap between germline ends came to 28 bases. CDR3 sequence: CASSFSGRWVTQDLTDTQYF. In DNA, the CDR3 is TGCGCCAGCAGCTTTTCAGGACGGTGGGTCACGCAAGATCTGACAGATACGCAGTATTTT.

The chain couples TRBV15 to TRBJ2-7; possible D gene TRBD2, 6 bases. Germline loops: CDR1 LNHNV, CDR2 YYDKDF (reference sequence). The CDR3 has 13 amino acids. Trimming left V 2 bases short and J 6 bases short, with 11 bases between. In DNA form, the CDR3 reads TGTGCCACCAGCAGATCCCTCGGGGGCGAGCAGTACTTC. Amino acids: CATSRSLGGEQYF.

This chain joins TRBV5-1 and TRBJ2-7; 9 bases match TRBD1. Germline V gene lookup returns CDR1 SGHRS and CDR2 YFSETQ. V lost 3 bases and J lost 3; bases outside the gene matches: 4. The CDR3 is 14 residues long. The CDR3 protein is CASSWGQGSYEQYF. In nucleotides, the CDR3 is TGCGCCAGCAGCTGGGGACAGGGTAGCTACGAGCAGTACTTC.

The genes are TRBV2 and TRBJ2-1; no reliable D call. This CDR3 contains 12 residues. The germline CDR1 and CDR2 sequences are SNHLY and FYNNEI. V gave up 4 bases and J gave up 8 bases, with 9 bases separating them. This CDR3 is CASSVDGHEQFF. In DNA, the CDR3 is TGTGCCAGCAGTGTAGACGGCCATGAGCAGTTCTTC. The full variable domain, its missing parts supplied by reference TRBV2 and TRBJ2-1, is EPEVTQTPSHQVTQMGQEVILRCVPISNHLYFYWYRQILGQKVEFLVSFYNNEISEKSEIFDDQFSVERPDGSNFTLKIRSTKLEDSAMYFCASSVDGHEQFFGPGTRLTVL.

J is TRBJ2-2 and V is TRBV13, with D uncertain. The V end was cut by 5 bases, the J end by 6 bases, with 7 bases between. Looked up from germline, CDR1 is PRHDT and CDR2 is FYEKMQ (reference sequence). The CDR3 is made up of 12 amino acids. CDR3 amino acids: CASSRPAGELFF. The CDR3 DNA reads as TGTGCCAGCAGCCGACCCGCCGGGGAGCTGTTTTTT.

The genes are TRBV5-4 and TRBJ2-5, with unresolved D. Germline loops: CDR1 SGHNT, CDR2 YYREEE (reference sequence). The V end lost 3 bases, the J end lost 1 base, and 10 bases lay between the germline ends. This CDR3 spans 14 amino acids. For the CDR3, the DNA is TGTGCCAGCAGCTCGCAATGGCGCCAAGAGACCCAGTACTTC. Translating gives CASSSQWRQETQYF.

The CDR3 region has the DNA TGTGCCAGCAGTTTATTGGGGGGCGATGGATCCGGGGAGCTGTTTTTT. Translating it yields CASSLLGGDGSGELFF. The V and J genes are TRBV27 and TRBJ2-2; D is possibly TRBD1 or TRBD2 (6 bases each). This CDR3 has 16 amino acids. Germline V gene sequence: CDR1 MNHEY, CDR2 SMNVEV (reference sequence). V lost 1 base, J lost 6 bases, and 15 bases lay in between.

This clone was counted a few times. The genes are TRBV2 and TRBJ1-5, with a weak D call TRBD1 (6 bases). The CDR3 runs to 16 residues. In germline, CDR1 is SNHLY, CDR2 FYNNEI. Trimming shortened V by 6 bases and J by 3 bases, and 18 bases separated the two germline ends. The DNA for the CDR3 is TGTGCCAGCAGCGGGACACGCGAATACGACAATCAGCCCCAGCATTTT. Amino acid sequence: CASSGTREYDNQPQHF.